This T cell receptor beta chain was observed in a study of immune evolution from preneoplasia to lung adenocarcinoma. The CDR3 is made up of 13 amino acids. From germline, CDR1 is SGHDT and CDR2 YYEEEE. V was clipped by 0 bases and J by 1 base, with 4 bases between them. Assay: immunoSEQ multiplex PCR; the TCRdb copy retains only in-frame clones and omits some. Of 5,700 or so clones in the sample, 80% are singletons; the top ten hold 10% to 12%. The genes are TRBV5-6 and TRBJ1-1, with unresolved D. Specimen: FFPE minimally invasive lung adenocarcinoma tissue. The TCR sequence derives from a person aged 60-79 years with lung adenocarcinoma. The CDR3 here is CASSLARNTEAFF. As DNA, the CDR3 is TGTGCCAGCAGCTTGGCCAGGAACACTGAAGCTTTCTTT.